The 21 T cell receptor beta chains below come from one sample, sequenced in a study of T-cell reconstitution after alpha-beta-depleted transplantation in children. During its preparation, the TCRbeta library received unique molecular identifiers. Each CDR3 protein is one row after TCRdb ran MiXCR on the PCR reads. The sample comprises 550,000 to 800,000 distinct CDR3 sequences, around 13% of which are singletons, and roughly 0.84% rests with the top ten. Sequencing was performed on PBMCs, taken before TCRalphabeta/CD19-depleted stem cell transplant. The receptors originated from a girl aged 2 to 10 with congenital amegakaryocytic thrombocytopenia, due to receive a stem cell transplant.

This clonotype was counted at least ten times. V is TRBV19 and J is TRBJ1-5, with 9 bases lining up with TRBD1. Germline CDR1 and CDR2: LNHDA and SQIVND (reference sequence). This CDR3 has 15 amino acids. The ends lost 6 bases at V and 0 bases at J; junction bases unmatched: 3. The DNA of the CDR3 is TGTGCCAGTAGCCGGACAGGGGATAGCAATCAGCCCCAGCATTTT. Residues: CASSRTGDSNQPQHF.

A few counts support this clonotype. The chain combines TRBV5-1 with TRBJ1-3, with D unresolved. Germline V gene sequence: CDR1 SGHRS, CDR2 YFSETQ. This CDR3 is 14 amino acids long. V lost 4 bases and J 3 bases, leaving 11 bases between the germline ends. DNA of the CDR3: TGCGCCAGCAGCCCTGGCCCGGGTGGAAACACCATATATTTT. It encodes CASSPGPGGNTIYF. The entire variable domain, with the rest obtained from reference TRBV5-1 and TRBJ1-3, is as follows: KAGVTQTPRYLIKTRGQQVTLSCSPISGHRSVSWYQQTPGQGLQFLFEYFSETQRNKGNFPGRFSGRQFSNSRSEMNVSTLELGDSALYLCASSPGPGGNTIYFGEGSWLTVV.

This clonotype was counted only a few times. The rearrangement joins TRBV5-1 to TRBJ2-7; D not certain. Germline V lookup: CDR1 SGHRS, CDR2 YFSETQ. The CDR3 loop spans 15 amino acids. V lost 1 base and J 2 bases, leaving 13 bases between the germline ends. This CDR3 is CASSLNPAVPYEQYF. The CDR3 DNA reads as TGCGCCAGCAGCTTGAACCCGGCGGTCCCCTACGAGCAGTACTTC.

This clonotype occurred many times. This chain joins TRBV20-1 and TRBJ2-2; D tentatively reads TRBD1 or TRBD2 (5 bases each). The germline gives CDR1 DFQATT, CDR2 SNEGSKA (reference sequence). The CDR3 covers 14 residues. V lost 0 bases, J lost 7 bases, and 12 bases lay in between. CDR3 protein: CSARDRGLSGELFF. CDR3 in DNA: TGCAGTGCTAGAGACCGGGGCCTTAGCGGGGAGCTGTTTTTT.

This clonotype was seen ten or more times. The rearrangement uses TRBV5-1 and TRBJ2-7; D might be TRBD2 (5 bases). CDR3 length: 12 residues. Trimming took 7 bases from V and 5 from J, leaving 13 bases between them. The germline gives CDR1 SGHRS, CDR2 YFSETQ. The CDR3 coding sequence is TGCGCCAGCGGAGGCCCCGGGGACGAGCAGTACTTC. Translating it yields CASGGPGDEQYF.

This clonotype turned up a few times. DNA for the CDR3: TGTGCCAGCAGCCCAGACCCCAAAACCGAGCAGTACTTC. It encodes CASSPDPKTEQYF. The chain carries TRBV7-6 and TRBJ2-7, with unresolved D. Germline V gene lookup returns CDR1 SGHVS and CDR2 FNYEAQ. The CDR3 extends over 13 amino acids. V lost 5 bases and J lost 6, with 14 bases in between.

V and J are TRBV18 and TRBJ1-1, with D tentatively TRBD1 (5 bases). Trimming stripped 3 bases from V and 5 bases from J, with 25 bases between. In germline, CDR1 is KGHSH, CDR2 LQKENI. CDR3 length: 18 residues. CDR3 coding DNA: TGTGCCAGCTCACCTAGAACCAAAATGCAGGGAGGAGATACTGAAGCTTTCTTT. As protein: CASSPRTKMQGGDTEAFF.

In this sample, this clonotype turned up a few times. The genes are TRBV20-1 and TRBJ2-2; TRBD2 matches 12 bases. In germline, CDR1 is DFQATT, CDR2 SNEGSKA (reference sequence). V was clipped by 1 base and J by 5 bases; unmatched bases: 23. CDR3 length: 22 residues. CDR3 sequence (DNA): TGCAGTGCTAGAGCGCTGACTCATACCCTTTCTAGCGGGAGGGCTGGAACCGGGGAGCTGTTTTTT. It codes for CSARALTHTLSSGRAGTGELFF.

The V and J genes are TRBV7-9 and TRBJ1-1, with D uncertain. This CDR3 has 14 residues. Germline assignment: CDR1 SEHNR and CDR2 FQNEAQ (reference sequence). Trimming cost V 7 bases and J 4 bases, with 16 bases left between them. The CDR3: CASNIYGRGTEAFF. The CDR3, as DNA: TGTGCCAGCAACATCTACGGGCGGGGCACTGAAGCTTTCTTT.

This clonotype has ten or more counts. This rearrangement joins TRBV4-1 to TRBJ1-1; D possibly corresponds to TRBD1 (5 bases). CDR3 length: 14 residues. Germline assignment: CDR1 MGHRA and CDR2 YSYEKL. V was pared by 3 bases and J by 6 bases, with 14 bases between. DNA for the CDR3: TGCGCCAGCAGCCACCCCGGGGCCCTGGCTGAAGCTTTCTTT. This codes for CASSHPGALAEAFF.

This clonotype has just a few counts. This chain connects TRBV20-1 to TRBJ2-3; D might be TRBD2 (6 bases). V was cut by 6 bases and J by 1 base, with 17 bases left in between. Germline CDR1 DFQATT, CDR2 SNEGSKA (reference sequence). This CDR3 region has 15 residues. In DNA form, the CDR3 reads TGCAGTGCCGACTCGCCGGGACTTGGCACAGATACGCAGTATTTT. Protein product: CSADSPGLGTDTQYF.

This clonotype has a count of ten or more. The chain recombines TRBV10-1 with TRBJ2-3; D is unresolved. V was cut by 2 bases and J by 2 bases, with 8 bases left in between. The CDR3 runs to 14 residues. Per the germline V gene, CDR1 is WNHNN and CDR2 is SYGVQD (reference sequence). CDR3 in amino acids: CASSEPINTDTQYF. The CDR3 region has the DNA TGCGCCAGCAGTGAGCCGATTAACACAGATACGCAGTATTTT.

The rearrangement uses TRBV12-3 or TRBV12-4 and TRBJ2-2; 7 nucleotides agree with TRBD1. V was clipped by 6 bases and J by 6 bases; unmatched bases: 4. CDR3 size: 13 residues. The CDR3 here is CASSGQGAGELFF. The CDR3 DNA follows: TGTGCCAGCAGCGGGCAGGGGGCCGGGGAGCTGTTTTTT.

A few counts support this clonotype. The J gene is TRBJ1-6, the V gene TRBV20-1; no clear D gene. Germline V gives CDR1 DFQATT, CDR2 SNEGSKA (reference sequence). Trimming shortened V by 0 bases and J by 4 bases, and 10 bases separated the two germline ends. The CDR3 loop spans 15 amino acids. The CDR3 protein is CSARDWAAYNSPLHF. Here the CDR3 DNA reads TGCAGTGCTAGAGATTGGGCTGCTTATAATTCACCCCTCCACTTT.

This clonotype showed up many times. CDR3 in amino acids: CAISESQREAPDEQFF. The CDR3 nucleotides are TGTGCCATCAGTGAGTCCCAGCGGGAGGCCCCCGATGAGCAGTTCTTC. V gene TRBV10-3 combines with J gene TRBJ2-1; 9 positions agree with TRBD2. J gave up 8 bases and V 0 bases, and 8 bases lay outside the gene matches. The CDR3 length is 16 residues. CDR1 and CDR2 (germline): ENHRY, SYGVKD.

The V and J genes are TRBV3-1 and TRBJ2-4, with TRBD2 matching over 7 bases. The junction had 1 base not matched to a gene; V was cut back by 0 bases and J by 2 bases. From germline, CDR1 is LGHDT and CDR2 YNNKEL (reference sequence). CDR3 length equals 15 residues. The CDR3 loop reads CASSQERGTKNIQYF. For the CDR3, the DNA is TGTGCCAGCAGCCAAGAGCGGGGGACCAAAAACATTCAGTACTTC.

This clonotype appeared once. This may come from a read error, since a much larger clone is one base off. J is TRBJ2-7 and V is TRBV20-1, with a weak D call TRBD2 (6 bases). CDR1 is DFQATT and CDR2 is SNEGSKA in the germline V gene (reference sequence). The CDR3 sequence is 16 residues long. V lost 1 base to trimming and J lost 3 bases, with 19 bases between them. CDR3 in amino acids: CSARGLGLASRYEQYF. The CDR3 bases are TGCAGTGCTAGAGGCTTGGGTCTAGCGTCCCGCTACGAGCAGTACTTC.

A few counts support this clonotype. The V gene is TRBV20-1, the J gene TRBJ1-5, with 10 bases lining up with TRBD1. This CDR3 is built from 13 residues. The V gene's germline CDR1 is DFQATT and CDR2 SNEGSKA (reference sequence). The trim removed 5 bases at V and 7 bases at J, leaving 5 bases unmatched. In nucleotides, the CDR3 is TGCAGTGCTCGCGGGACAGGGGTACAGCCCCAGCATTTT. This encodes CSARGTGVQPQHF.

Details on this clonotype: This clone may be a read error of a much larger clone one base away. The chain joins TRBV28 to TRBJ2-7; the D gene could be TRBD1 or TRBD2 (5 bases each). CDR1 and CDR2 (germline): MDHEN, SYDVKM. V lost 7 bases, J lost 6 bases, and 22 bases lay in between. This CDR3 contains 15 residues. This chain's CDR3 is CASTPLGGSIGEQYF. The DNA of the CDR3 is TGTGCCAGCACTCCACTTGGGGGATCGATAGGCGAGCAGTACTTC.

This clonotype was observed many times. The chain combines TRBV20-1 with TRBJ2-1, with TRBD2 matching over 8 bases. The CDR3 runs 13 residues. The V segment lost 6 bases and the J segment 8 bases; nucleotides outside the gene matches: 9. Germline V gene sequence: CDR1 DFQATT, CDR2 SNEGSKA (reference sequence). The CDR3 loop reads CSAESGSGYEQFF. The CDR3 DNA is TGCAGTGCGGAGAGCGGGAGCGGCTATGAGCAGTTCTTC.

The chain combines TRBV9 with TRBJ2-7; tentative D call: TRBD2 (6 bases). Trimming removed 3 bases at V and 7 bases at J, with 20 bases between. CDR1 SGDLS and CDR2 YYNGEE come from the germline V gene. The CDR3 has 15 residues. CDR3 coding DNA: TGTGCCAGCAGCGCGTCCGGGACTGGCGATCAGGAGCAGTACTTC. Its translation is CASSASGTGDQEQYF.